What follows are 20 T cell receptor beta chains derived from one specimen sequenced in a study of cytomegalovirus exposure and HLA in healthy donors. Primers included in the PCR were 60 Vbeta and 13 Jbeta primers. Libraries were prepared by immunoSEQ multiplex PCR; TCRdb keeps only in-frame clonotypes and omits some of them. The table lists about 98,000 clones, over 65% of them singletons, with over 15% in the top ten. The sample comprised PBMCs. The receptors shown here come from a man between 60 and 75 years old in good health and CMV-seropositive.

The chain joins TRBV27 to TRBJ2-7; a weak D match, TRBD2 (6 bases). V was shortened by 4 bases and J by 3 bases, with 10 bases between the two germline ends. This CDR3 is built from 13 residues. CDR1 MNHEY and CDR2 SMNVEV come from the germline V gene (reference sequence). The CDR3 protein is CASSWRENYEQYF. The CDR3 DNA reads TGTGCCAGCAGTTGGAGGGAAAACTACGAGCAGTACTTC.

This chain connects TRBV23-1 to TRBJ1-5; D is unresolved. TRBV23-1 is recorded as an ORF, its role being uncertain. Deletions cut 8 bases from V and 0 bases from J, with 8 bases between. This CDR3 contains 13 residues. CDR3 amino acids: CASVGASNQPQHF. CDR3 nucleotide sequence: TGCGCCAGCGTGGGAGCTAGCAATCAGCCCCAGCATTTT.

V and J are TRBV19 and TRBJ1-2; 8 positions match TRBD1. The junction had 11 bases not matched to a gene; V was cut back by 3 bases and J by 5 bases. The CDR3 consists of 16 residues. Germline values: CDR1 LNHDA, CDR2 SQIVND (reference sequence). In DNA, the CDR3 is TGTGCCAGTAGTATCACCCTGGGGACAGGCGGTTATGGCTACACCTTC. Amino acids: CASSITLGTGGYGYTF.

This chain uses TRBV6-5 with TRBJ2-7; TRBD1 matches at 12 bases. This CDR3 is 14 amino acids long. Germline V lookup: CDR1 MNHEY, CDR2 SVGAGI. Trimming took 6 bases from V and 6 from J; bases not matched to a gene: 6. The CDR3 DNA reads TGTGCCAGCAGCACAGGGACAGGGGGCCGCGAGCAGTACTTC. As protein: CASSTGTGGREQYF.

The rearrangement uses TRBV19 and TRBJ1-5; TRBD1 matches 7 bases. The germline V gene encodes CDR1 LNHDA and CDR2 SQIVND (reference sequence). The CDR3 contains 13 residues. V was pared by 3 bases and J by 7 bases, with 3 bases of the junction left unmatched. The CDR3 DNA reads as TGTGCCAGTAGTATGACAGGGCCCCAGCCCCAGCATTTT. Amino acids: CASSMTGPQPQHF.

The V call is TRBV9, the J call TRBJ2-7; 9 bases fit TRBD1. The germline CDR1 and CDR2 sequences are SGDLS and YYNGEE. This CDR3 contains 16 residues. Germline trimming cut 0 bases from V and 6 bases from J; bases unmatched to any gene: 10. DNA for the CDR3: TGTGCCAGCAGCGTAGCGGACAGGGGATTAAGAGGCGAGCAGTACTTC. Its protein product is CASSVADRGLRGEQYF.

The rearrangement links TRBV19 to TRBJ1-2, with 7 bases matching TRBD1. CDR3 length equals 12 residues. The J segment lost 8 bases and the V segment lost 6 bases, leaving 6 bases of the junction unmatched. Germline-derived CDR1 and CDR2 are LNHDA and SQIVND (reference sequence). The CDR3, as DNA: TGTGCCAGTAGAGCGACAGGGAACGGCTACACCTTC. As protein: CASRATGNGYTF.

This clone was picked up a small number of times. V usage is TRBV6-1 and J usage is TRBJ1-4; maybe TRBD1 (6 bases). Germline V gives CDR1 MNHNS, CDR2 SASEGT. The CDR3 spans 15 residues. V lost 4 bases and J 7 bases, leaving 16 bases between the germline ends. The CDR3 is CASSGGRGGGEKLFF. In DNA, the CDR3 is TGTGCCAGCAGTGGGGGCAGGGGTGGAGGTGAAAAACTGTTTTTT.

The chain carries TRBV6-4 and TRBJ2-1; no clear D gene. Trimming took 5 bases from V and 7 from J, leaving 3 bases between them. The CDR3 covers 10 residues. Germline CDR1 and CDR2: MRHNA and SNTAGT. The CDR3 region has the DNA TGTGCCAGCAGTCGGAATGAGCAGTTCTTC. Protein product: CASSRNEQFF.

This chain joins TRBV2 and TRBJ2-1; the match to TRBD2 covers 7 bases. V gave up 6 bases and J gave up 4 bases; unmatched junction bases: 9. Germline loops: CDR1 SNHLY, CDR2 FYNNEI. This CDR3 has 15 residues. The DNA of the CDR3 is TGTGCCAGCAGATTCGGTGCGGGGGAATACAATGAGCAGTTCTTC. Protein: CASRFGAGEYNEQFF.

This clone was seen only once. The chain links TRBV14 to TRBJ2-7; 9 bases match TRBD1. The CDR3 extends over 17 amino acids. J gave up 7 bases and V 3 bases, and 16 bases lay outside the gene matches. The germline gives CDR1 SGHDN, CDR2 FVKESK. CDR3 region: CASSQQGNRGLTEEQYF. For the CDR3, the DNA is TGTGCCAGCAGCCAGCAGGGGAACAGGGGGCTAACGGAAGAGCAGTACTTC.

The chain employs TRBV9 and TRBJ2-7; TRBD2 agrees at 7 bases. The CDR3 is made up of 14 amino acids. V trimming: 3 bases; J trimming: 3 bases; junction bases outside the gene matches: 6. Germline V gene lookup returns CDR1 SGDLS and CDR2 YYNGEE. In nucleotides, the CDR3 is TGTGCCAGCAGCGAGGGACTAACGAACTACGAGCAGTACTTC. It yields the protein CASSEGLTNYEQYF.

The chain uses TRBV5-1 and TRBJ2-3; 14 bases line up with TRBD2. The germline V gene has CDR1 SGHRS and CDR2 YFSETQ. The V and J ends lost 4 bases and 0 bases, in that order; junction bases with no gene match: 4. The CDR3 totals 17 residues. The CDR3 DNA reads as TGCGCCAGCAGCCCAGGACTAGCGGGGGGCAGCACAGATACGCAGTATTTT. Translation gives CASSPGLAGGSTDTQYF. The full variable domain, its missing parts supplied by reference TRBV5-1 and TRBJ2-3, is KAGVTQTPRYLIKTRGQQVTLSCSPISGHRSVSWYQQTPGQGLQFLFEYFSETQRNKGNFPGRFSGRQFSNSRSEMNVSTLELGDSALYLCASSPGLAGGSTDTQYFGPGTRLTVL.

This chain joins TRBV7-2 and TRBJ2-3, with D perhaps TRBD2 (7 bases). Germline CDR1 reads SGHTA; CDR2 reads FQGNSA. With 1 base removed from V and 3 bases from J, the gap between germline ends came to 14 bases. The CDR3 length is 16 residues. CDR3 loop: CASSLERGTMTDTQYF. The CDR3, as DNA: TGTGCCAGCAGCTTAGAAAGGGGGACTATGACAGATACGCAGTATTTT. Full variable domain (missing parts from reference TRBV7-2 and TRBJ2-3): GAGVSQSPSNKVTEKGKDVELRCDPISGHTALYWYRQSLGQGLEFLIYFQGNSAPDKSGLPSDRFSAERTGGSVSTLTIQRTQQEDSAVYLCASSLERGTMTDTQYFGPGTRLTVL.

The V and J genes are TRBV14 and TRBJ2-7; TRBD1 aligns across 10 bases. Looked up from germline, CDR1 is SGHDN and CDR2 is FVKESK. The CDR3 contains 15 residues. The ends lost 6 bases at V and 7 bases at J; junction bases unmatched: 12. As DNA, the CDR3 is TGTGCCAGCAGGGGGACCGGGACAGGGGAAAGGGAGCAGTACTTC. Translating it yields CASRGTGTGEREQYF.

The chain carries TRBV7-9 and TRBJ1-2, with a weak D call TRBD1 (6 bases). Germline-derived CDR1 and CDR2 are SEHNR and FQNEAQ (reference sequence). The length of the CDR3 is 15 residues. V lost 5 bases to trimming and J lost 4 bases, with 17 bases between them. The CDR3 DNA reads TGTGCCAGCAGCGGGTTGGACAGCTTCAGCTATGGCTACACCTTC. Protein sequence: CASSGLDSFSYGYTF.

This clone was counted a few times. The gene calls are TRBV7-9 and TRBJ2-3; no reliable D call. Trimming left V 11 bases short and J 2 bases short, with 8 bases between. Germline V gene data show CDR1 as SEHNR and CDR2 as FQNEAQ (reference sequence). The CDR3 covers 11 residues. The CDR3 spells CAVWATDTQYF. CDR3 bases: TGTGCCGTTTGGGCCACAGATACGCAGTATTTT.

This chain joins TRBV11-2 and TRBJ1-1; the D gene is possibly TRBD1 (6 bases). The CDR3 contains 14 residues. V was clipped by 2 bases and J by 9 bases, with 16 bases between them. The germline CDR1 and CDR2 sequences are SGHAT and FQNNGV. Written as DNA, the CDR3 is TGTGCCAGCAGCTTAACAGGGAAGGGATTCCAAGCTTTCTTT. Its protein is CASSLTGKGFQAFF.

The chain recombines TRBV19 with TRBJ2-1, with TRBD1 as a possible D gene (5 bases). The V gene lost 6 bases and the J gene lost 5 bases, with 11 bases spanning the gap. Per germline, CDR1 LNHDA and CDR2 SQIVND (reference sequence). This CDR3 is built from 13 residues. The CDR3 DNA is TGTGCCAGTAGCTGGGGCAGCCACAATGAGCAGTTCTTC. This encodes CASSWGSHNEQFF.

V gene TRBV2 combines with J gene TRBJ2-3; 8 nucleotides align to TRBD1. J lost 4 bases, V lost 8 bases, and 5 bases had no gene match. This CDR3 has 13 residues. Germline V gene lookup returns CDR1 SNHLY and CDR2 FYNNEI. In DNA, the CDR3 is TGTGCCAGCCTCGGACAGGGCCCAGATACGCAGTATTTT. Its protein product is CASLGQGPDTQYF.